This record looks at one T cell receptor beta chain sequence and its context. What this receptor recognizes is not known. The data stem from a study of monozygotic twins with inflammatory bowel disease (dated by TCRdb to 2018 to 2020). Regarding the research as a whole: The complete study included about 28 monozygotic twin pairs: 19 IBD-discordant Danish pairs and nine German pairs, of which four were IBD-concordant and five were IBD-discordant. Each individual had, on average, about 151 000 unique TCRalpha sequences and 181 000 unique TCRbeta sequences available for analysis. Within discordant pairs, disease-associated traits were sought mainly by comparing IBD patients with their genetically identical healthy co-twins. The research as a whole found: Fewer clonotypes were shared with other individuals by IBD patients than by healthy twins, most markedly in patients showing signs of disease activity. Distinction between different T cell subtypes could not be achieved in the analysis. Background noise and inter-individual variability may have been introduced into the repertoires by the differing immunosuppressive treatments among patients. IBD patients had lower TCRbeta repertoire diversity, measured by the inverse Simpson index, than their healthy co-twins. No single strong signal or clonotype linked to IBD turned up in the results, so the idea that one exists was not supported. No difference in repertoire similarity was observed between concordant and discordant twins, possibly owing to limited statistical power.

The library was obtained by 5' RACE. The input for every TCR library was 3,500 to 4,500 ng of total RNA. For each sample, cDNA synthesis was carried out in eight separate reactions using SMARTScribe reverse transcriptase. Unique molecular identifiers containing a 6-nucleotide sample barcode were introduced through template switching during cDNA synthesis. Amplification of TCRalpha and TCRbeta cDNA involved two nested PCRs of 16 and 9 cycles, and each PCR was followed by bead purification. Before amplification, the cDNA was treated with uracil DNA-glycosylase and purified using the QIAquick PCR purification kit. The second PCR added Illumina TruSeq-compatible adapters along with sample-specific barcodes. TapeStation and Qubit were used to check library quality and concentration, and approximately 5.4 ng of each library was pooled. Pooled libraries were sequenced on an Illumina HiSeq2500 single-index Rapid Run with 2 x 100 bp reads and custom sequencing primers. As for the original processing: PCR and sequencing errors were corrected by UMI-based consensus assembly using MiGEC version 1.2.6. MiXCR version 2.1.1 was used to carry out V(D)J alignment, clonotype assembly and CDR3 extraction. Gene usage, clonotype sharing and MAIT/NKT TCR abundance were normalised by analysing the top 1000, 10 000 and 20 000 clonotypes per sample. Diversity was computed as the inverse Simpson index with the vegan R package after downsampling to 27 000 UMIs. Paired Mann-Whitney U tests were applied to discordant twin pairs, and Benjamini-Hochberg correction was used for multiple testing. TCRdb reanalyzed the reads, keeping one entry per CDR3 protein sequence and omitting DNA. The V and J calls and clone size come from TCRdb's table, not from the authors' own analysis. The sample's own table lists about 380,000 distinct CDR3 sequences. Approximately 2.4% of the sample lies in the top ten.

From each donor, an approximately 2.5 ml peripheral blood sample was drawn into PAXgene tubes and stored at -80 degrees C. Total RNA was isolated from whole blood with the PAXgene blood miRNA kit on an automated QIAcube, without T cell sorting. Deep TCRalpha and TCRbeta repertoire profiling with unique molecular barcoding was performed on peripheral blood of monozygotic twin pairs concordant or discordant for inflammatory bowel disease. Smoking habits were recorded for all twin pairs, and individuals were classified as current, former or never smokers. The sample comprised blood. The receptor was derived from a human donor with ulcerative colitis or Crohn's disease, or a healthy co-twin of an affected twin (not recorded which).

The CDR3 reads as follows: CASSSGGFNSPLHF. The rearrangement joined TRBV19 to TRBJ1-6; TCRdb lists TRBD1, though no DNA is available to test this call. Inclusive of the bounding cysteine and phenylalanine, the CDR3 is 14 residues long. The coding DNA is unavailable. CDR1 and CDR2 were assigned from the germline V gene (reference sequence) as LNHDA and SQIVND.